This TCR beta chain is from a study of cytomegalovirus exposure and HLA in healthy donors. Primers: 60 Vbeta forward and 13 Jbeta reverse. Some clones are missing from TCRdb's copy, which holds only in-frame ones; the method was immunoSEQ multiplex PCR. Seen in this sample are 45,000 to 55,000 clones; the ten most common clones hold roughly 26%. On this clone: Its antigen is unidentified.

Findings and caveats of the study: Follow-up analysis found HLA locus-dependent TCR association rates, highest for DRB1 and lowest for HLA-C. There were some public TCRs occurring in many donors, but most TCR sequences were rare.

Germline lookup yields CDR1 MNHNY and CDR2 SVGAGI (reference sequence). The CDR3 extends over 16 amino acids. Trimming stripped 7 bases from V and 3 bases from J, with 22 bases between. The sample comprised PBMCs. V usage is TRBV6-6 and J usage is TRBJ2-7, with a weak D call TRBD2 (6 bases). The origin of this receptor is a middle-aged man in good health and CMV-seropositive. The CDR3 loop reads CASIPGESSPRYEQYF. CDR3 in DNA: TGTGCCAGCATCCCGGGGGAGAGTTCCCCGCGCTACGAGCAGTACTTC.